The 2 T cell receptor beta chains presented below share a single source sample, sequenced in a study of early T cells in non-severe SARS-CoV-2 infection (TCRdb year 2021). To prepare the library, 5' RACE was applied. Sequencing was carried out with a NextSeq 500. TCRdb ran its own pipeline on the public reads, namely fastp trimming at Q25 and MiXCR clone calling, and kept in-frame beta chains. Rows are unified per CDR3 protein, each entry keeping the most common DNA and genes. The sample table holds 70,000 to 75,000 distinct CDR3 sequences, of which 9% to 15% were seen once. The ten largest clones add up to about 4.5% of the sample. What was sequenced was whole blood. These receptors were taken from an adult who was a healthcare worker with PCR-confirmed SARS-CoV-2 infection or an uninfected control (not recorded which).

The chain carries TRBV29-1 and TRBJ2-5; D unclear. There are 10 residues in the CDR3. CDR1 is SQVTM and CDR2 is ANQGSEA in the germline V gene. Trimming left V 7 bases short and J 2 bases short, with 5 bases between. CDR3 sequence reads: CSARQETQYF. The CDR3 DNA follows: TGCAGCGCCCGACAAGAGACCCAGTACTTC.

This clonotype was observed many times. The chain has TRBV18 and TRBJ2-4; no firm D call. The V end was cut by 2 bases, the J end by 8 bases, with 13 bases between. The germline CDR1 and CDR2 sequences are KGHSH and LQKENI. The CDR3 is 14 amino acids. This CDR3 reads CASSPLAQPDIQYF. CDR3 sequence (DNA): TGTGCCAGCTCACCATTGGCCCAGCCCGACATTCAGTACTTC.